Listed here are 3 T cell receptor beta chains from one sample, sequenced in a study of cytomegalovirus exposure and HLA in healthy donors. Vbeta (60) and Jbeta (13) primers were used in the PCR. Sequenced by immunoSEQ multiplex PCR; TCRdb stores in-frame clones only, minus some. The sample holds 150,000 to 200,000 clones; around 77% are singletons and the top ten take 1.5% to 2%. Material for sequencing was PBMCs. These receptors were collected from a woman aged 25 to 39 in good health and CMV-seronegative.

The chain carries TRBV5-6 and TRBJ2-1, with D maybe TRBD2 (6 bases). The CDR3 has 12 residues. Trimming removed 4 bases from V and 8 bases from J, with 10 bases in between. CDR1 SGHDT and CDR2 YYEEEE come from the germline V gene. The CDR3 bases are TGTGCCAGCAGCCCTGGAGGGGATGAGCAGTTCTTC. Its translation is CASSPGGDEQFF. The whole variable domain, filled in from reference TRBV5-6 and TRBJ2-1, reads DAGVTQSPTHLIKTRGQQVTLRCSPKSGHDTVSWYQQALGQGPQFIFQYYEEEERQRGNFPDRFSGHQFPNYSSELNVNALLLGDSALYLCASSPGGDEQFFGPGTRLTVL.

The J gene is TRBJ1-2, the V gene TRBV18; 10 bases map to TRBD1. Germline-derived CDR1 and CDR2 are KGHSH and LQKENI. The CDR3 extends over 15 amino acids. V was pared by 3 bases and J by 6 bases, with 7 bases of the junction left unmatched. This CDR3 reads CASSPVTGGYDGYTF. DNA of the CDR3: TGTGCCAGCTCACCGGTGACAGGGGGCTACGATGGCTACACCTTC.

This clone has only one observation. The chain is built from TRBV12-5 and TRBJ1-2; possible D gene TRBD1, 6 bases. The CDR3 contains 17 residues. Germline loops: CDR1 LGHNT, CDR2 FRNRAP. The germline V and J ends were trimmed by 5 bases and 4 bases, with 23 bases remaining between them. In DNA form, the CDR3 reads TGTGCTAGTGGTCCCTCAATCAACAGGGCAAGAACCTATGGCTACACCTTC. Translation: CASGPSINRARTYGYTF.